This paragraph reports one T cell receptor (beta chain). Its antigen is still unknown. The entry originates in a study of T cell repertoires in cytomegalovirus infection. Study background: Signatures in public TCR beta sequences pointed to both CMV infection and matching HLA type.

TCRdb called the reads again in MiXCR, with one record for every CDR3 protein. The sample contains about 740,000 distinct CDR3 sequences, 35% to 40% of which appear only once. Whole-study findings and limits: People with CMV and the relevant HLA were identified by cumulative public TCR beta family frequency. Predominance within the ex vivo response was attributable to HLA-C-restricted CMV-specific TCR beta clonotypes.

The CDR3 is made up of 13 amino acids. Germline V CDR1 and CDR2: ENHRY, SYGVKD. With 9 bases removed from V and 4 bases from J, the gap between germline ends came to 15 bases. The chain joins TRBV10-3 to TRBJ1-2; the D gene is possibly TRBD1 (5 bases). Sequencing was carried out using PBMCs. The clonotype was recovered from a human donor in good health (CMV status not recorded). Some clones in this sample may be carry-over from other donors' samples. The DNA for the CDR3 is TGTGCCATAAGACAGATTGATATCTATGGCTACACCTTC. This sequence encodes CAIRQIDIYGYTF.